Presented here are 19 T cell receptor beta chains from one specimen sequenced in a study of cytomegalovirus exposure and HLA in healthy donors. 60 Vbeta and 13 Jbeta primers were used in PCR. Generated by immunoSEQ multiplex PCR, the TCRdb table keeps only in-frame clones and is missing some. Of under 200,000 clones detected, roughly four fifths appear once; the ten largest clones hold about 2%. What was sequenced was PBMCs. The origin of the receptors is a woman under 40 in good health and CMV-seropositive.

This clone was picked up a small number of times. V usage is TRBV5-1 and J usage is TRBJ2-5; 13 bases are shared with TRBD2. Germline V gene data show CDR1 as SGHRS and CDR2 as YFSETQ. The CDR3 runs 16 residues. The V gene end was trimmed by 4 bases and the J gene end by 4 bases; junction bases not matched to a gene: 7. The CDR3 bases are TGCGCCAGCAGCCTTACTAGCGGGGGGGCCTCAGAGACCCAGTACTTC. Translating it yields CASSLTSGGASETQYF.

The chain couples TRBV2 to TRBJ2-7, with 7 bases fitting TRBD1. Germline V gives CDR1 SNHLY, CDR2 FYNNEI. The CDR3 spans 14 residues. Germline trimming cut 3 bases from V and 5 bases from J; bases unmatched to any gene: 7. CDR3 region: CASSDRGWENEQYF. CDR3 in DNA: TGTGCCAGCAGTGACAGGGGGTGGGAGAACGAGCAGTACTTC.

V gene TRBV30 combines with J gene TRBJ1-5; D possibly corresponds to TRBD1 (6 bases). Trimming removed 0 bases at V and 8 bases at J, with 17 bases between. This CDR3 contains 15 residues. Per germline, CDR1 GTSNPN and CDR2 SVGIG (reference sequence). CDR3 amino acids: CAWSVLRGSSEPQHF. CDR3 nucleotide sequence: TGTGCCTGGAGTGTTTTAAGGGGGTCGTCGGAGCCCCAGCATTTT.

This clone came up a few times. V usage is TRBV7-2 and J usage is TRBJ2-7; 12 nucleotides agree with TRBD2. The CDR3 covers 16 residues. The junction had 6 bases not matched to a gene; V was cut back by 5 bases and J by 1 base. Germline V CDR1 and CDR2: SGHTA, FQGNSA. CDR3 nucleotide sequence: TGTGCCAGCAGCGGGAGACTAGCGGGAGTTTCCTACGAGCAGTACTTC. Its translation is CASSGRLAGVSYEQYF. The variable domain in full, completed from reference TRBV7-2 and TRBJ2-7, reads GAGVSQSPSNKVTEKGKDVELRCDPISGHTALYWYRQSLGQGLEFLIYFQGNSAPDKSGLPSDRFSAERTGGSVSTLTIQRTQQEDSAVYLCASSGRLAGVSYEQYFGPGTRLTVT.

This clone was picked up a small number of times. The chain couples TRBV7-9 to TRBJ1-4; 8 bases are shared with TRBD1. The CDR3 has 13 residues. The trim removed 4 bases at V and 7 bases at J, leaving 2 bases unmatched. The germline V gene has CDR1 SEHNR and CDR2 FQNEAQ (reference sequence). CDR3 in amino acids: CASSSGTGEKLFF. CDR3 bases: TGTGCCAGCAGCTCAGGGACAGGTGAAAAACTGTTTTTT.

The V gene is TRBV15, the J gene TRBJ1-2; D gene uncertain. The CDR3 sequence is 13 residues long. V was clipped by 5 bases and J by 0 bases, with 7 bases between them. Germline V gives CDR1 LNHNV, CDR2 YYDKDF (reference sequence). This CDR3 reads CATSRGANYGYTF. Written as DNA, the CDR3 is TGTGCCACCAGCCGCGGAGCTAACTATGGCTACACCTTC.

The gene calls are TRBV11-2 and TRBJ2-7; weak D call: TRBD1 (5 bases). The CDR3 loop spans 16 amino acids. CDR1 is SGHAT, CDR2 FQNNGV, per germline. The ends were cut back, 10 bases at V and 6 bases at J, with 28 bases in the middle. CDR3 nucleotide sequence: TGTGCCACCGCCGCATTGGTTCTGACAGAAAGTGGCGAGCAGTACTTC. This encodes CATAALVLTESGEQYF.

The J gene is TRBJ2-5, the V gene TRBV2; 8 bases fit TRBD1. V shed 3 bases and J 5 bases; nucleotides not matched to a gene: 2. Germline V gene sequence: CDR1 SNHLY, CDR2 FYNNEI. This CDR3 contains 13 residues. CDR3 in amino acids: CASSEDRAETQYF. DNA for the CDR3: TGTGCCAGCAGTGAGGACAGGGCCGAGACCCAGTACTTC. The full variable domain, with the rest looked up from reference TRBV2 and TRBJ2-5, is EPEVTQTPSHQVTQMGQEVILRCVPISNHLYFYWYRQILGQKVEFLVSFYNNEISEKSEIFDDQFSVERPDGSNFTLKIRSTKLEDSAMYFCASSEDRAETQYFGPGTRLLVL.

The CDR3 nucleotides read TGCGCCAGCAGCGCCGGGACTAGCGGAGAATATGAGCAGTTCTTC. This gives the protein CASSAGTSGEYEQFF. The genes are TRBV10-1 and TRBJ2-1; TRBD2 agrees at 11 bases. Germline-derived CDR1 and CDR2 are WNHNN and SYGVQD (reference sequence). This CDR3 has 15 residues. The junction had 9 bases not matched to a gene; V was cut back by 6 bases and J by 8 bases.

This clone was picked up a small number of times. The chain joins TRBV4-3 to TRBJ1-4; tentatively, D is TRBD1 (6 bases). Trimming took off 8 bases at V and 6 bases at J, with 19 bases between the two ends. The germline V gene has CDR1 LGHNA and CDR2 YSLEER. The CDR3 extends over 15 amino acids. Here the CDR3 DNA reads TGCGCCAGCGGACCCCACAGGGAAGGGGATGAAAAACTGTTTTTT. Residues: CASGPHREGDEKLFF.

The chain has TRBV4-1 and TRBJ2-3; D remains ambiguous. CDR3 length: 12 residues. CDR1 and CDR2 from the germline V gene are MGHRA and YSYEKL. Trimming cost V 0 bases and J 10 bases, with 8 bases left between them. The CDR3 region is CASSQEFPAQYF. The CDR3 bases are TGCGCCAGCAGCCAAGAATTCCCTGCGCAGTATTTT.

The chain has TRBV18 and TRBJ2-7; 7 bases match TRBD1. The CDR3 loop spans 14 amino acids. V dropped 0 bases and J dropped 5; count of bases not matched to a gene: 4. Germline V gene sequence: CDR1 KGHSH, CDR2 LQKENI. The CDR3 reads CASSPPRDRDEQYF. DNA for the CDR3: TGTGCCAGCTCACCACCAAGAGACAGGGACGAGCAGTACTTC.

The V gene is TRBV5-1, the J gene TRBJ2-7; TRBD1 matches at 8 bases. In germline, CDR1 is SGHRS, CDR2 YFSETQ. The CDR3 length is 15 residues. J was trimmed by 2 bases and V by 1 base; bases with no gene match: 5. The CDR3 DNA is TGCGCCAGCAGCTTGACCCGGGACAGGACCTACGAGCAGTACTTC. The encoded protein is CASSLTRDRTYEQYF. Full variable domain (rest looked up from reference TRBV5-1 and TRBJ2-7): KAGVTQTPRYLIKTRGQQVTLSCSPISGHRSVSWYQQTPGQGLQFLFEYFSETQRNKGNFPGRFSGRQFSNSRSEMNVSTLELGDSALYLCASSLTRDRTYEQYFGPGTRLTVT.

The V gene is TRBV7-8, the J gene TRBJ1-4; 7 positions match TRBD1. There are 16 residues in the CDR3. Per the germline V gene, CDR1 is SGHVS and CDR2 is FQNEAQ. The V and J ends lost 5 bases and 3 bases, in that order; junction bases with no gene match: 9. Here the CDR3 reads CASSPGATGPNEKLFF. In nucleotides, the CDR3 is TGTGCCAGCAGCCCAGGGGCGACAGGGCCTAATGAAAAACTGTTTTTT.

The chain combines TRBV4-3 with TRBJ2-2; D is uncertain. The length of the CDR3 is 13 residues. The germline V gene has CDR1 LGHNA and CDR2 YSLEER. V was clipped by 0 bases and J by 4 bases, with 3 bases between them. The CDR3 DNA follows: TGCGCCAGCAGCCAAGATCGCACCGGGGAGCTGTTTTTT. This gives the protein CASSQDRTGELFF.

CDR3 in amino acids: CASSVGDRVSVSEAFF. Written as DNA, the CDR3 is TGTGCCAGCAGCGTAGGGGACAGGGTTTCGGTCTCTGAAGCTTTCTTT. The chain recombines TRBV9 with TRBJ1-1, with 9 nucleotides matching TRBD1. CDR1 SGDLS and CDR2 YYNGEE come from the germline V gene. Trimming removed 0 bases from V and 6 bases from J; junction bases left unmatched: 9. There are 16 residues in the CDR3.

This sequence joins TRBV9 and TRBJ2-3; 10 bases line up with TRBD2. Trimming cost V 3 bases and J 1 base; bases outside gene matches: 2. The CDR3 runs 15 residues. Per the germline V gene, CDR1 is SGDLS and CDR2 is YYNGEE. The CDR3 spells CASSEGLARTDTQYF. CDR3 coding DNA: TGTGCCAGCAGCGAGGGACTAGCGCGCACAGATACGCAGTATTTT.

CDR3 protein: CASSWSSNYGYTF. The CDR3 DNA sequence: TGTGCCAGCAGCTGGAGCAGTAACTATGGCTACACCTTC. The genes are TRBV5-4 and TRBJ1-2; D remains unclear. Deletions cut 3 bases from V and 1 base from J, with 7 bases between. The CDR3 loop spans 13 amino acids. CDR1 and CDR2 from the germline V gene are SGHNT and YYREEE (reference sequence).

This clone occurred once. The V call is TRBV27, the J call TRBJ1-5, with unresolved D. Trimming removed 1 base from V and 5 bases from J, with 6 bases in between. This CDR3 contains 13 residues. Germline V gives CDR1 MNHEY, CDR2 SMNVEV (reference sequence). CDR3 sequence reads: CASSLWRDQPQHF. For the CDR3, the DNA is TGTGCCAGCAGTTTATGGAGAGATCAGCCCCAGCATTTT.